Presented here are 18 T cell receptor beta chains from one specimen sequenced in a study of cytomegalovirus exposure and HLA in healthy donors. The PCR had 60 Vbeta and 13 Jbeta primers. Clones were sequenced by immunoSEQ multiplex PCR, and TCRdb holds only the in-frame ones, with some missing. The profile shows approximately 120,000 clones, 81% of them singletons. Sequencing used PBMCs. The receptors derive from a man between 18 and 29 years old in good health and CMV-seropositive.

J is TRBJ2-1 and V is TRBV7-7; 9 bases map to TRBD2. Germline-derived CDR1 and CDR2 are SSHAT and FNYEAQ (reference sequence). The CDR3 is made up of 14 amino acids. The CDR3 nucleotides are TGTGCTAGCGCCTCGGGAGCGGGAGGAGCGGAGCAGTTCTTC. This sequence encodes CASASGAGGAEQFF.

The V gene is TRBV11-2, the J gene TRBJ2-1; no definite D call. V lost 6 bases to trimming and J lost 0 bases, with 12 bases between them. The CDR3 is 15 residues long. CDR1 is SGHAT and CDR2 is FQNNGV in the germline V gene. CDR3 in DNA: TGTGCCAGCAGTTTGACTCGTAGCTCCTACAATGAGCAGTTCTTC. It yields the protein CASSLTRSSYNEQFF.

This chain uses TRBV27 with TRBJ1-1; possibly TRBD1 for D (5 bases). This CDR3 has 14 amino acids. Germline V gives CDR1 MNHEY, CDR2 SMNVEV (reference sequence). Trimming stripped 6 bases from V and 2 bases from J, with 13 bases between. The CDR3: CASRTIQVNTEAFF. The CDR3, as DNA: TGTGCCAGCAGGACAATACAGGTCAACACTGAAGCTTTCTTT.

The chain combines TRBV2 with TRBJ2-3, with 11 bases that match TRBD2. Per germline, CDR1 SNHLY and CDR2 FYNNEI. V lost 7 bases, J lost 4 bases, and 7 bases stayed unmatched. The CDR3 loop spans 15 amino acids. CDR3 in DNA: TGTGCCAGCAAAAAACTAGCGGGAGCTTCAGATACGCAGTATTTT. Translation gives CASKKLAGASDTQYF.

The chain carries TRBV9 and TRBJ2-1; the D gene is possibly TRBD2 (5 bases). Trimming left V 3 bases short and J 5 bases short, with 24 bases between. CDR3 length equals 18 residues. Germline V gene sequence: CDR1 SGDLS, CDR2 YYNGEE. CDR3 sequence (DNA): TGTGCCAGCAGCGCCTCTTTACCGGACTCCGACAAAAACAATGAGCAGTTCTTC. Protein sequence: CASSASLPDSDKNNEQFF.

This chain connects TRBV2 to TRBJ2-2, with D perhaps matching TRBD2 (6 bases). CDR1 and CDR2 (germline): SNHLY, FYNNEI. The CDR3 covers 11 residues. The V gene lost 8 bases and the J gene lost 5 bases, with 6 bases spanning the gap. The CDR3 region is CASRGTGELFF. For the CDR3, the DNA is TGTGCCAGCCGGGGGACCGGGGAGCTGTTTTTT.

CDR3 nucleotide sequence: TGTGCCACCCAGACAGATTCCTACGAGCAGTACTTC. Amino acid sequence: CATQTDSYEQYF. V is TRBV10-3 and J is TRBJ2-7, with D possibly TRBD1 on 5 matching bases. V was pared by 10 bases and J by 1 base, with 11 bases between. CDR1 and CDR2 from the germline V gene are ENHRY and SYGVKD. This CDR3 contains 12 residues.

This chain links TRBV6-5 with TRBJ2-7; possibly TRBD2 for D (5 bases). Trimming shortened V by 7 bases and J by 0 bases, and 10 bases separated the two germline ends. From germline, CDR1 is MNHEY and CDR2 SVGAGI. This CDR3 has 13 amino acids. CDR3 in amino acids: CASTPGLSYEQYF. The CDR3 DNA sequence: TGTGCCAGCACCCCCGGACTCTCCTACGAGCAGTACTTC.

V and J are TRBV21-1 and TRBJ2-1; the table's TRBD1 call for D was not verified on the DNA. TRBV21-1 is reported as a pseudogene. This CDR3 spans 15 amino acids. The chain's CDR3 is CASSTNRGAYNEQFF. Written as DNA, the CDR3 is TGTGCCAGCAGCACCAATAGGGGTGCCTACAATGAGCAGTTCTTC.

The rearrangement joins TRBV9 to TRBJ1-2, with D possibly TRBD1 on 5 matching bases. This CDR3 is built from 12 residues. V gave up 3 bases and J gave up 9 bases, with 12 bases separating them. Germline V CDR1 and CDR2: SGDLS, YYNGEE. The CDR3 region is CASSAAGFSYTF. The CDR3, as DNA: TGTGCCAGCAGCGCCGCAGGGTTTAGCTACACCTTC.

The chain employs TRBV5-1 and TRBJ2-3; 9 nucleotides match TRBD2. Germline CDR1 reads SGHRS; CDR2 reads YFSETQ. Losses at the gene ends were 5 bases for V and 4 bases for J; bases not matched to a gene: 8. This CDR3 spans 15 amino acids. The CDR3 region is CASSWTSVGSDTQYF. CDR3 nucleotide sequence: TGCGCCAGCAGTTGGACTAGCGTAGGTTCAGATACGCAGTATTTT.

The genes are TRBV19 and TRBJ1-4; D gene unclear. Trimming pared 3 bases from V and 0 bases from J, leaving 11 bases between. The CDR3 runs to 16 residues. The germline V gene encodes CDR1 LNHDA and CDR2 SQIVND (reference sequence). The CDR3 here is CASSISTVATNEKLFF. CDR3 coding DNA: TGTGCCAGTAGTATCAGTACAGTAGCAACTAATGAAAAACTGTTTTTT. Using reference TRBV19 and TRBJ1-4 for the parts outside the CDR3, the full variable domain is DGGITQSPKYLFRKEGQNVTLSCEQNLNHDAMYWYRQDPGQGLRLIYYSQIVNDFQKGDIAEGYSVSREKKESFPLTVTSAQKNPTAFYLCASSISTVATNEKLFFGSGTQLSVL.

This clone was recorded once. The rearrangement uses TRBV19 and TRBJ2-1; no firm D call. Trimming removed 2 bases from V and 7 bases from J, with 9 bases in between. Germline CDR1 LNHDA, CDR2 SQIVND (reference sequence). This CDR3 is 13 amino acids long. CDR3 sequence reads: CASSILPRNEQFF. The DNA of the CDR3 is TGTGCCAGTAGTATACTCCCACGGAATGAGCAGTTCTTC. Complete variable domain (other parts from reference TRBV19 and TRBJ2-1): DGGITQSPKYLFRKEGQNVTLSCEQNLNHDAMYWYRQDPGQGLRLIYYSQIVNDFQKGDIAEGYSVSREKKESFPLTVTSAQKNPTAFYLCASSILPRNEQFFGPGTRLTVL.

The chain recombines TRBV23-1 with TRBJ2-7; D is possibly TRBD1 (6 bases). TRBV23-1 counts as an open reading frame of uncertain function. The CDR3 runs 15 residues. The V gene lost 1 base and the J gene lost 2 bases, with 12 bases spanning the gap. The CDR3 spells CASSQWTVSTYEQYF. Here the CDR3 DNA reads TGCGCCAGCAGTCAATGGACAGTTTCTACCTACGAGCAGTACTTC.

The rearrangement uses TRBV9 and TRBJ2-6; tentatively, D is TRBD1 (6 bases). Germline V gives CDR1 SGDLS, CDR2 YYNGEE. The CDR3 runs to 15 residues. The V gene lost 4 bases and the J gene lost 2 bases, with 10 bases spanning the gap. The DNA of the CDR3 is TGTGCCAGCAGCCTACAGGGAACTGGGGCCAACGTCCTGACTTTC. Protein product: CASSLQGTGANVLTF.

The CDR3 coding sequence is TGTGCCAGCAGACAGGGCGGTTTTGAGACCCAGTACTTC. Amino acid sequence: CASRQGGFETQYF. The chain uses TRBV6-6 and TRBJ2-5, with D perhaps TRBD1 (6 bases). The CDR3 extends over 13 amino acids. CDR1 is MNHNY and CDR2 is SVGAGI in the germline V gene (reference sequence). The germline V and J ends were trimmed by 6 bases and 5 bases, with 13 bases remaining between them.

Here the CDR3 DNA reads TGTGCCAGCAGCTCCTTCCGGGACAATGAGCAGTTCTTC. It specifies CASSSFRDNEQFF. This chain uses TRBV5-4 with TRBJ2-1, with D unresolved. The V and J ends lost 3 bases and 5 bases respectively, with 9 bases between them. CDR3 size: 13 residues. The germline CDR1 and CDR2 sequences are SGHNT and YYREEE (reference sequence).

The chain has TRBV4-3 and TRBJ2-2; 14 bases are shared with TRBD2. This CDR3 has 18 residues. The V segment lost 0 bases and the J segment 4 bases; nucleotides outside the gene matches: 4. Germline assignment: CDR1 LGHNA and CDR2 YSLEER. The DNA for the CDR3 is TGCGCCAGCAGCCAAGAGACTAGCGGGGGGGCAGGCACCGGGGAGCTGTTTTTT. As protein: CASSQETSGGAGTGELFF.